Listed below are T cell receptor beta chains from one sample, sequenced in a study of T cells after yellow fever vaccination. TCRdb processed the 5' RACE reads anew with MiXCR; each CDR3 protein has one entry. The sample contains some 400,000 distinct CDR3 sequences, more than 5.5% of which appear only once. Specimen: PBMCs, collected 5 days after the yellow fever booster vaccination. These receptors came from a man in his thirties or forties who received the YFV17D yellow fever vaccine. CDR3s leave out the opening cysteine and the closing phenylalanine or tryptophan.

V	J	CDR3
TRBV10-2	TRBJ2-6	ASYRTTGQAGANVLT
TRBV20-1	TRBJ2-7	SASTSPYEQY
TRBV12-3/TRBV12-4	TRBJ2-3	ASSLSGADTPY
TRBV3-1	TRBJ2-2	ASSPGTANTGELF
TRBV2	TRBJ2-5	ASSEGGARGGETQY
TRBV20-1	TRBJ1-5	SARDTGYNQPQH
TRBV20-1	TRBJ1-1	SAPIFGQMNTEAF
TRBV7-6	TRBJ2-3	ASSLSLAGTDTQY
TRBV6-6	TRBJ2-1	ASLPSSGIEQF
TRBV10-3	TRBJ2-3	AIRTDLSTDTQY
TRBV9	TRBJ2-5	ASSAEPGLLGQETQY
TRBV15	TRBJ1-1	ATRTLNTEAF
TRBV6-2/TRBV6-3	TRBJ2-1	ASSYSGSGRANEQF
TRBV18	TRBJ1-2	ASSVNSASGYT
TRBV25-1	TRBJ2-7	ASALGAGLTYEQY
TRBV6-2/TRBV6-3	TRBJ2-7	ASIQRGQTYEQY
TRBV6-2/TRBV6-3	TRBJ2-1	ASTLGWGPYNEQF
TRBV29-1	TRBJ1-2	SEQGLGGYT
TRBV4-3	TRBJ2-7	ASSPGPGLPYEQY
TRBV12-3/TRBV12-4	TRBJ1-3	ATGGGNRNTIY
TRBV19	TRBJ1-1	ASTSRGAAMNTEAF
TRBV5-6	TRBJ1-1	ASSLLELRPEAF
TRBV10-3	TRBJ2-3	AISERSGEIADTQY
TRBV5-1	TRBJ2-7	ASSRGLARFSYEQY
TRBV29-1	TRBJ2-5	SVSTGVETQY
TRBV7-2	TRBJ1-2	ASSLDRGPWGYT
TRBV29-1	TRBJ2-7	SVFEGAGEQY
TRBV7-2	TRBJ2-5	ASSLSAGAQETQY
TRBV7-2	TRBJ2-4	ASSLPSGIDKNIQY
TRBV18	TRBJ2-5	ASSGTGYKSWTQY
TRBV7-2	TRBJ2-4	ASSLSGTVKNIQY
TRBV4-3	TRBJ2-7	ASSQDTGTLPYEQY
TRBV12-3/TRBV12-4	TRBJ2-1	ASSFSGRISYNEQF
TRBV29-1	TRBJ2-3	SVGRLVDTQY
TRBV10-3	TRBJ2-3	AISEDGTGGYTQY
TRBV11-2	TRBJ2-1	ASSLEGVLAKGNEQF
TRBV5-1	TRBJ2-5	ASNGEGNQETQY
TRBV7-8	TRBJ1-5	ASSSSGQGINQPQH
TRBV24-1	TRBJ2-1	ATSDAGTGYNEQF
TRBV7-2	TRBJ1-1	ASRSMNTEAF